The TCR beta chain described here comes from a study of blood T cell repertoires in COVID-19. Study as a whole: Sites across the United States, Italy and Spain contributed samples from acute and convalescent COVID-19.

Trimming stripped 1 base from V and 5 bases from J, with 11 bases between. The CDR3 totals 15 residues. CDR1 SGHTA and CDR2 FQGNSA come from the germline V gene. Clones were read by immunoSEQ multiplex PCR, and TCRdb kept only the in-frame ones, dropping some. The sample has 55,000 to 80,000 clones, around 78% seen once. The sequenced material came from peripheral blood. This clonotype was obtained from an elderly woman with acute or convalescent COVID-19. The chain is built from TRBV7-2 and TRBJ1-4; tentatively, D is TRBD1 (6 bases). The CDR3 sequence is CASSLESGTNEKLFF. The CDR3 DNA sequence: TGTGCCAGCAGCTTAGAATCCGGGACAAATGAAAAACTGTTTTTT. The full variable domain, rest sourced from reference TRBV7-2 and TRBJ1-4, is GAGVSQSPSNKVTEKGKDVELRCDPISGHTALYWYRQSLGQGLEFLIYFQGNSAPDKSGLPSDRFSAERTGGSVSTLTIQRTQQEDSAVYLCASSLESGTNEKLFFGSGTQLSVL.